The clone carrying this T cell receptor beta chain has just one count. Its cognate antigen is unknown. Germline is not matched at one junction end, which may reflect a read error. The data were obtained in a study of tumor-infiltrating lymphocytes in primary liver carcinoma. From roughly 21-30 mg of unsorted bulk tissue, DNA and RNA were co-extracted together. Five discrete regions of every tumor underwent sampling. All tumor specimens exceeded 90% viable tumor cells. cDNA specific to TCR beta was made from 450 to 500 ng of total RNA, with a constant-region primer employed for priming. Investigators got TCR beta libraries out of three nested multiplex PCR rounds, done with slightly modified ARM-PCR. For around 11 cycles apiece, the opening two PCR rounds ran with TRBV1-TRBV30 forward primers and a C-beta reverse primer. A single record per CDR3 protein comes from TCRdb applying MiXCR to the multiplex PCR reads. The sample records 150,000 to 200,000 distinct CDR3 sequences, around 81% being singletons.

Findings and limits, study-wide: A significantly higher top-250-clone fraction was recorded for tumors than for blood (p = 0.039). Tumor-adjacent and tumor-blood pairs displayed less overlap than did pairs of tumor regions.

CDR1 and CDR2 (germline): SGHVS, FQNEAQ. This CDR3 is built from 16 residues. The chain joins TRBV7-8 to TRBJ2-1; 12 positions match TRBD2. Specimen: tumor tissue from primary liver carcinoma. The source is a man between 35 and 55 years old with primary liver carcinoma and hepatitis B virus infection. CDR3 sequence: CTSIYLAGGSYNEQFF. The CDR3 DNA reads TGTACCAGCATCTATCTAGCGGGAGGGTCCTACAATGAGCAGTTCTTC.